In its sample, the clone carrying this T cell receptor beta chain was seen a few times. Its matching antigen is unknown. This sample is part of a study of HIV-infected children after antiretroviral therapy interruption. About the study: Most participating children were previously exposed to EBV and CMV. Interruption-arm samples span weeks 0, 12, interruption end (24 or 48), and about 3 years post-study. Samples from the continuous-treatment group were taken at weeks 0, 48 and 150.

V was clipped by 0 bases and J by 3 bases, with 11 bases between them. This CDR3 has 15 residues. Findings and caveats of the study: By the end of treatment interruption, naive CD4+ clonality (Gini) increased.

RNA-based 3' RACE libraries used unique molecular identifiers. TCRdb ran MiXCR on the 3' RACE reads and lists one entry per CDR3 protein. The top ten hold around 1.1% of the sample, which has approximately 89,000 distinct CDR3 sequences, 6.9% seen once. The treatment is: PENTA 11 planned treatment interruption arm or continuous ART arm. The chain couples TRBV23-1 to TRBJ1-2; D gene ambiguous. TRBV23-1 is designated an ORF whose function remains uncertain. This clonotype was obtained from a pool of human donors with HIV. This specimen consisted of CD45RA+ CD4+ T cells from PBMCs, pooled from several time points, obtained from a donor given antiretroviral therapy, either interrupted or continuous. The subset denotes: naive CD4+ CD45RA+ CD45RO- T cells. The CDR3 sequence: CASSQSRDKDYGYTF. DNA of the CDR3: TGCGCCAGCAGTCAATCGAGGGATAAGGACTATGGCTACACCTTC.